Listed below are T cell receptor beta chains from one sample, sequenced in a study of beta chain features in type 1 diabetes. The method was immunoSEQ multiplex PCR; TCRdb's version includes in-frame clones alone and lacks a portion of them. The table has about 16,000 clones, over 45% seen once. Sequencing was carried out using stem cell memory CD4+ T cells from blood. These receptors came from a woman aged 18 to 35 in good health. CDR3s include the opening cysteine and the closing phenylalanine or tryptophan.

CDR3 protein: CASSLTGNSYNEQFF; V gene: TRBV5-1
CDR3 protein: CASSGRAYEQYF; V gene: TRBV2
CDR3 protein: CASSHLENSGNTIYF; V gene: TRBV5-1
CDR3 protein: CAWRMDWNTEAFF; V gene: TRBV30
CDR3 protein: CASSLARGRAYNEQFF; V gene: TRBV11-2
CDR3 protein: CASSLGGGQVGWSAF; V gene: TRBV7-9
CDR3 protein: CASSATRPGTGMFHQPQHF; V gene: TRBV5-6
CDR3 protein: CASSRTGGFNYNEQFF; V gene: TRBV18
CDR3 protein: CASSVELRDRVYNEQFF; V gene: TRBV9
CDR3 protein: CASSLSLAGVGGANVLTF; V gene: TRBV5-1
CDR3 protein: CSVDSWVRGDFNTEAFF; V gene: TRBV29-1
CDR3 protein: CAIRNQSARGYTF; V gene: TRBV10-3
CDR3 protein: CASGFAIAGTSGRSSTDTQYF; V gene: TRBV12-5
CDR3 protein: CATIRDSNSNEQFF; V gene: TRBV10-3
CDR3 protein: CASSLRRAGGPRDTQYF; V gene: TRBV7-9
CDR3 protein: CASSRTGSSGANVLTF; V gene: TRBV5-1
CDR3 protein: CASSTSVARDRSSYEQYF; V gene: TRBV19
CDR3 protein: CASYRSVPEDSPLHF; V gene: TRBV2
CDR3 protein: CASSAGQGRTDTQYF; V gene: TRBV9
CDR3 protein: CASSERRGEDTEAFF; V gene: TRBV6-1
CDR3 protein: CASSQIQGDYGYTF; V gene: TRBV4-3
CDR3 protein: CASSLESVTYEQYF; V gene: TRBV5-4
CDR3 protein: CASSQRPGYGYTF; V gene: TRBV5-6
CDR3 protein: CASRRELAADNEQFF; V gene: TRBV2
CDR3 protein: CAWSVADRVYNSPLHF; V gene: TRBV30
CDR3 protein: CASSLAAGTTDTQYF; V gene: TRBV5-1
CDR3 protein: CASSWGQAYEQYF; V gene: TRBV5-1
CDR3 protein: CASSGQGIRNTQYF; V gene: TRBV13
CDR3 protein: CASRMGGANTEAFF; V gene: TRBV5-1
CDR3 protein: CSVEGGFF; V gene: TRBV29-1
CDR3 protein: CASSPALAAGTGELFF; V gene: TRBV11-3
CDR3 protein: CASTEGVPPDTQYF; V gene: TRBV5-1
CDR3 protein: CASRGRTSGSHQETQYF; V gene: TRBV2
CDR3 protein: CASSQHTGGAGTEAFF; V gene: TRBV4-1
CDR3 protein: CASSPTGGSYNEQFF; V gene: TRBV6-5
CDR3 protein: CASNRDDRQPQHF; V gene: TRBV19
CDR3 protein: CASSSRGQAEAFF; V gene: TRBV7-3
CDR3 protein: CASREGQSTGELFF; V gene: TRBV25-1
CDR3 protein: CASSPRQGVGETQYF; V gene: TRBV4-1
CDR3 protein: CASSLDSSYNEQFF; V gene: TRBV7-9
CDR3 protein: CASSQGETGVQETQYF; V gene: TRBV5-4
CDR3 protein: CASSVGEGPGTDTQYF; V gene: TRBV7-6
CDR3 protein: CASSFSETQYF; V gene: TRBV7-9
CDR3 protein: CASSFGGLREQFF; V gene: TRBV5-1
CDR3 protein: CASRNWESSYNEQFF; V gene: TRBV6-1
CDR3 protein: CASSLNRGAGELFF; V gene: TRBV7-2
CDR3 protein: CAPEREGAFF; V gene: TRBV21-1
CDR3 protein: CASRLDRDAEAFF; V gene: TRBV7-9
CDR3 protein: CASSSPLGALAGVGEQYF; V gene: TRBV7-9
CDR3 protein: CASSASSAGGPPYNEQFF; V gene: TRBV6-1
CDR3 protein: CASSQMTAGEAFF; V gene: TRBV14
CDR3 protein: CASGLLTRGGLILAKNIQYF; V gene: TRBV12-5
CDR3 protein: CASSRTDRGTHEQFF; V gene: TRBV28